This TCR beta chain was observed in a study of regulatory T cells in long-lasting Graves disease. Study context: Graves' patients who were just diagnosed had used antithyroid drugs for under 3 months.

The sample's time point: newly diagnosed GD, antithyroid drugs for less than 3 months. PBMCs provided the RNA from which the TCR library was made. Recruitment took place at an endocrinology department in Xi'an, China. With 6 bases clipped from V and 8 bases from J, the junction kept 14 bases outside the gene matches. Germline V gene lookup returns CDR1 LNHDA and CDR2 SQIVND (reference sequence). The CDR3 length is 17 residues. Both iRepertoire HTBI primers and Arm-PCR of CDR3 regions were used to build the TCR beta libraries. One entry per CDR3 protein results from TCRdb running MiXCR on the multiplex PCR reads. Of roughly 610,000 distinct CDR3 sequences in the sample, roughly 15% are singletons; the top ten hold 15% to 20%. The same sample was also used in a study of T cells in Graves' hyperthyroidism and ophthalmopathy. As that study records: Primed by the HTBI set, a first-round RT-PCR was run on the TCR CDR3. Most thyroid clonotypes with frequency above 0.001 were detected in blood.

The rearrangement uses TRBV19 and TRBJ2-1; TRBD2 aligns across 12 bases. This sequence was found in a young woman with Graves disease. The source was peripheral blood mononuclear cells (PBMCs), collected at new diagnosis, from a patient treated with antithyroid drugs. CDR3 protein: CASSLGLAGIARDEQFF. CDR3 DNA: TGTGCCAGTAGCTTGGGACTAGCGGGCATAGCGCGGGATGAGCAGTTCTTC.